What follows are 20 T cell receptor beta chains derived from one specimen sequenced in a study of Ad26.COV2.S vaccination and SARS-CoV-2 variants. The treatment here: over 15 received Ad26.COV2.S at low or high dose, single or two shots; several received placebo; per-sample allocation not given. Specimens were obtained on day 63 following the first vaccine or placebo injection. Libraries were prepared by immunoSEQ multiplex PCR; TCRdb keeps only in-frame clonotypes and omits some of them. Among around 400,000 clones listed, 90% were seen once. The sample in question was peripheral blood, obtained in a trial of Ad26.COV2.S vaccine versus placebo. These receptors were obtained from a person between 18 and 65 years old who received the Ad26.COV2.S COVID-19 vaccine or a placebo.

This chain joins TRBV4-3 and TRBJ1-6; D is ambiguous. Germline loops: CDR1 LGHNA, CDR2 YSLEER. V was shortened by 4 bases and J by 4 bases, with 11 bases between the two germline ends. The CDR3 has 15 residues. The chain's CDR3 is CASSLLGEYNSPLHF. The CDR3 nucleotides are TGCGCCAGCAGCCTGCTCGGGGAGTATAATTCACCCCTCCACTTT.

This chain links TRBV11-2 with TRBJ2-1, with 11 bases identical to TRBD2. V dropped 5 bases and J dropped 2; count of bases not matched to a gene: 2. The CDR3 is made up of 15 amino acids. Germline CDR1 SGHAT, CDR2 FQNNGV. CDR3: CASSKLAGAYNEQFF. DNA of the CDR3: TGTGCCAGCAGCAAACTAGCGGGAGCCTACAATGAGCAGTTCTTC.

This clone was observed once. The rearrangement joins TRBV30 to TRBJ2-7; D unresolved. CDR1 GTSNPN and CDR2 SVGIG come from the germline V gene (reference sequence). The CDR3 has 13 amino acids. Trimming pared 1 base from V and 2 bases from J, leaving 9 bases between. The CDR3 coding sequence is TGTGCCTGGAGTGCCGGACGACCCTACGAGCAGTACTTC. Translated, it gives CAWSAGRPYEQYF.

This chain uses TRBV5-4 with TRBJ2-1; a possible D gene is TRBD1 (5 bases). Looked up from germline, CDR1 is SGHNT and CDR2 is YYREEE (reference sequence). Trimming took 3 bases from V and 4 from J, leaving 8 bases between them. CDR3 length: 13 amino acids. CDR3 in amino acids: CASSSTGYNEQFF. DNA of the CDR3: TGTGCCAGCAGCTCCACAGGATACAATGAGCAGTTCTTC.

The chain carries TRBV6-2 or TRBV6-3 and TRBJ1-2, with D possibly matching TRBD1 (6 bases). V was trimmed by 5 bases and J by 4 bases, leaving 17 bases between them. The CDR3 is made up of 15 amino acids. From germline, CDR1 is MNHEY and CDR2 SVGEGT. CDR3 loop: CASSPQGGPFYGYTF. The CDR3 DNA sequence: TGTGCCAGCAGTCCACAGGGTGGACCCTTCTATGGCTACACCTTC.

CDR3 sequence: CASSLDHQGSSYNSPLHF. DNA of the CDR3: TGTGCCAGCAGCTTAGATCATCAGGGGAGCTCCTATAATTCACCCCTCCACTTT. The chain is built from TRBV11-2 and TRBJ1-6, with a weak D call TRBD1 (6 bases). This CDR3 is 18 amino acids long. V dropped 0 bases and J dropped 0 bases, with 12 bases sitting between them. CDR1 is SGHAT and CDR2 is FQNNGV in the germline V gene.

This clone turned up a few times. The V call is TRBV7-8, the J call TRBJ2-2, with 7 bases that match TRBD2. The germline gives CDR1 SGHVS, CDR2 FQNEAQ. With 5 bases clipped from V and 1 base from J, the junction kept 10 bases outside the gene matches. CDR3 length: 17 residues. CDR3 DNA sequence: TGTGCCAGCAGCCTAGGAGGCGGGAGTAGGAACACCGGGGAGCTGTTTTTT. It yields the protein CASSLGGGSRNTGELFF.

The chain employs TRBV7-2 and TRBJ1-5, with D possibly being TRBD1 (5 bases). Trimming removed 5 bases from V and 4 bases from J, with 9 bases in between. The CDR3 runs 13 residues. The germline V gene has CDR1 SGHTA and CDR2 FQGNSA. Here the CDR3 DNA reads TGTGCCAGCAGCCGCTCAGGGAATCAGCCCCAGCATTTT. Its protein is CASSRSGNQPQHF.

The chain is built from TRBV14 and TRBJ1-6, with TRBD1 matching over 9 bases. The CDR3 consists of 15 residues. Germline V gives CDR1 SGHDN, CDR2 FVKESK. The ends lost 3 bases at V and 9 bases at J; junction bases unmatched: 6. The chain's CDR3 is CASSHWTGEGSPLHF. CDR3 nucleotides: TGTGCCAGCAGCCATTGGACAGGGGAAGGTTCACCCCTCCACTTT.

This chain joins TRBV5-4 and TRBJ2-1; D unclear. The CDR3 consists of 14 residues. CDR1 and CDR2 (germline): SGHNT, YYREEE (reference sequence). The V end lost 3 bases, the J end lost 1 base, and 8 bases lay between the germline ends. CDR3 in DNA: TGTGCCAGCAGCTCCGGTCAATCCTACAATGAGCAGTTCTTC. Residues: CASSSGQSYNEQFF.

The V gene is TRBV12-5, the J gene TRBJ1-5; D possibly corresponds to TRBD1 (6 bases). V was trimmed by 2 bases and J by 4 bases, leaving 9 bases between them. CDR1 is LGHNT and CDR2 is FRNRAP in the germline V gene. This CDR3 has 14 amino acids. The CDR3 is CASGLNTGNQPQHF. The CDR3 nucleotides are TGTGCTAGTGGTTTGAACACAGGGAATCAGCCCCAGCATTTT.

This rearrangement joins TRBV11-2 to TRBJ2-1; 15 positions agree with TRBD2. V was pared by 2 bases and J by 8 bases, with 1 base of the junction left unmatched. Germline V CDR1 and CDR2: SGHAT, FQNNGV. This CDR3 spans 15 amino acids. The CDR3 coding sequence is TGTGCCAGCAGCTTATGGACTAGCGGGAGGGATGAGCAGTTCTTC. This translates into CASSLWTSGRDEQFF.

V and J are TRBV18 and TRBJ2-7, with 10 bases aligning to TRBD2. V was pared by 5 bases and J by 4 bases, with 11 bases of the junction left unmatched. Germline V gene sequence: CDR1 KGHSH, CDR2 LQKENI. The CDR3 consists of 16 residues. The CDR3 loop is CASSYPSGSGRYEQYF. DNA for the CDR3: TGTGCCAGCTCATATCCTAGCGGGAGCGGACGGTACGAGCAGTACTTC.

The V gene is TRBV3-1 (or the pseudogene TRBV3-2), the J gene TRBJ2-7, with 9 positions matching TRBD2. The V segment lost 2 bases and the J segment 5 bases; nucleotides outside the gene matches: 13. The CDR3 runs 17 residues. The germline CDR1 and CDR2 sequences are LGHDT and YNNKEL (reference sequence). The CDR3 bases are TGTGCCAGCAGCCAATCCCCCATCACAGCGGGAGGTCACGAGCAGTACTTC. Translating it yields CASSQSPITAGGHEQYF.

V usage is TRBV9 and J usage is TRBJ1-1; D may be TRBD1 (5 bases). CDR1 and CDR2 (germline): SGDLS, YYNGEE. V was trimmed by 3 bases and J by 3 bases, leaving 15 bases between them. The CDR3 sequence is 15 residues long. DNA for the CDR3: TGTGCCAGCAGCGCGACCTCAGGGTTAGACACTGAAGCTTTCTTT. This sequence encodes CASSATSGLDTEAFF.

The chain has TRBV27 and TRBJ2-1; TRBD1 matches at 7 bases. Per the germline V gene, CDR1 is MNHEY and CDR2 is SMNVEV (reference sequence). The CDR3 runs 14 residues. Trimming removed 4 bases from V and 5 bases from J; junction bases left unmatched: 5. CDR3 region: CASSYLGTDNEQFF. The CDR3 region has the DNA TGTGCCAGCAGTTACCTCGGGACAGACAATGAGCAGTTCTTC.

Only one count was recorded for this clone. The chain joins TRBV12-5 to TRBJ2-1, with D possibly being TRBD1 (5 bases). Per germline, CDR1 LGHNT and CDR2 FRNRAP. Trimming took off 0 bases at V and 0 bases at J, with 9 bases between the two ends. The CDR3 spans 16 residues. The CDR3 protein is CASGLVRQSSYNEQFF. The CDR3 bases are TGTGCTAGTGGTTTGGTAAGACAGAGCTCCTACAATGAGCAGTTCTTC.

The chain couples TRBV7-8 to TRBJ1-6; the match to TRBD1 covers 7 bases. Per the germline V gene, CDR1 is SGHVS and CDR2 is FQNEAQ. V shed 4 bases, J shed 0 bases, and the junction held 15 bases outside the gene matches. The CDR3 contains 20 residues. The CDR3 DNA reads TGTGCCAGCAGCTACGACAGGGTATTTCAGGATGGCTCCTATAATTCACCCCTCCACTTT. This gives the protein CASSYDRVFQDGSYNSPLHF.

The chain employs TRBV19 and TRBJ1-1, with 11 bases lining up with TRBD1. Per the germline V gene, CDR1 is LNHDA and CDR2 is SQIVND (reference sequence). The V and J ends lost 6 bases and 4 bases, in that order; junction bases with no gene match: 4. The CDR3 contains 14 residues. The CDR3 region is CASSRTGGGTEAFF. CDR3 nucleotide sequence: TGTGCCAGTAGCCGGACAGGGGGCGGCACTGAAGCTTTCTTT.

The genes are TRBV6-5 and TRBJ1-5; D ambiguous. The CDR3 consists of 14 residues. The V end lost 6 bases, the J end lost 0 bases, and 9 bases lay between the germline ends. In germline, CDR1 is MNHEY, CDR2 SVGAGI. The CDR3 DNA is TGTGCCAGCAGCCCAGCCGGTAGCAATCAGCCCCAGCATTTT. Its translation: CASSPAGSNQPQHF.